The 2 T cell receptor beta chains in this list originate from one sample, sequenced in a study of T cells in women clearing cervical HPV infection. The repertoire was sequenced with immunoSEQ multiplex PCR; TCRdb's copy has only in-frame clones and lacks some. The sample table includes more than 20,000 clones. Sequencing was performed on blood buffy coat. The receptors stem from a woman aged 18 to 75 with a cervical HPV16 infection that either progressed to CIN3+ or cleared (not recorded which).

Regarding this clone: The read terminates 3 residues before the CDR3 end, so the remaining end is supplied by the germline J gene. This chain joins TRBV5-4 and TRBJ1-1; 7 bases fit TRBD1. The V gene end was trimmed by 4 bases and the J gene end by 5 bases; junction bases not matched to a gene: 5. Per the germline V gene, CDR1 is SGHNT and CDR2 is YYREEE (reference sequence). The CDR3 has 13 residues. CDR3: CASSDRVGTEAFF. CDR3 DNA, as far as it was read: TGTGCCAGCAGCGACAGGGTAGGAACTGAA.

With regard to this clone: The read ends 3 residues shy of where the CDR3 ends; the end is completed using the germline J gene. The chain is built from TRBV30 and TRBJ1-2, with TRBD1 identical over 10 bases. From germline, CDR1 is GTSNPN and CDR2 SVGIG (reference sequence). The CDR3 consists of 16 residues. The CDR3 is CAWSVPGQGRLWGYTF. The part of the CDR3 DNA that was read is TGTGCCTGGAGTGTCCCGGGACAGGGGAGGTTGTGGGGC.